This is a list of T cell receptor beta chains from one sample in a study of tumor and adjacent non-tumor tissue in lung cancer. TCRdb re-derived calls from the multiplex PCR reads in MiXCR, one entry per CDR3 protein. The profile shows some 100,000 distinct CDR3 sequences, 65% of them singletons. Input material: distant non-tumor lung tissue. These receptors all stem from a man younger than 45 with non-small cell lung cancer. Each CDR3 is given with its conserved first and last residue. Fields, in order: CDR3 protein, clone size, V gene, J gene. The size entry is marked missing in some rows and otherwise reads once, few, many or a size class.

CVISLGREVAGELFF	.	TRBV11-2	TRBJ2-2
CNADRKGSGYTF	once	TRBV20-1	TRBJ1-2
CATSDRLAGGIHEQFF	.	TRBV24-1	TRBJ2-1
CASSPWTSRERTDTQYF	.	TRBV11-1	TRBJ2-3
CSVVHRGLHVQETQYF	.	TRBV29-1	TRBJ2-5
CSVLSLVGNEQFF	once	TRBV29-1	TRBJ2-1
CASSPRAKREYTGELFF	.	TRBV11-2	TRBJ2-2
CSARGSATGWFSGNTIYF	.	TRBV20-1	TRBJ1-3
CASSQTSGPAKNIQYF	.	TRBV5-6	TRBJ2-4
CANSWTGWGASEVLF	.	TRBV10-2	TRBJ1-1
CASSVGRALRNERFF	once	TRBV2	TRBJ2-1
CASSQLTGKETQYF	many	TRBV14	TRBJ2-5
CASRGSNRDAKNIQYF	.	TRBV10-2	TRBJ2-4
CVSHRGSAYEQYF	few	TRBV6-6	TRBJ2-7
CSSNWDRNTEAFF	.	TRBV5-4	TRBJ1-1
CSALRKRIGELFF	.	TRBV20-1	TRBJ2-2
CASSYASSLSSYEQYF	.	TRBV6-5	TRBJ2-7
CASSLSQGYGYGYTF	many	TRBV12-3/TRBV12-4	TRBJ1-2
CRARSRFTGVLFF	once	TRBV20-1	TRBJ2-2
CACSYENKGAGELFF	.	TRBV6-6	TRBJ2-2
CASSRTSGGRENQYF	once	TRBV11-2	TRBJ2-5
CASSLMVREVGYEQYF	.	TRBV7-8	TRBJ2-7
CAWRVGGGQPYEQYF	many	TRBV30	TRBJ2-7
CSALTGTSILHELYF	.	TRBV20-1	TRBJ2-1
CDSSLGTGLEAFF	.	TRBV5-4	TRBJ1-1
CANSDLGRVLHF	.	TRBV2	TRBJ1-6
CASSLEGGTDMQYF	.	TRBV11-2	TRBJ2-3